This T cell receptor (beta chain) was identified in a study of OX40 agonist ivuxolimab in advanced cancers. Blood sampling took place at baseline, cycle 4 day 1, and cycle 7 day 1. V shed 4 bases and J shed 3 bases, with 19 bases lying between them. The CDR3 is made up of 16 amino acids. Produced via immunoSEQ multiplex PCR; TCRdb's table is partial and in-frame only. The table records about 82,000 clones, roughly 86% of them present only once. The V gene is TRBV5-7, the J gene TRBJ1-1; weak D call: TRBD1 (6 bases). TRBV5-7 is classed as an ORF, of uncertain function. This clonotype was obtained from an adult with an advanced solid tumor such as melanoma, head and neck, liver or kidney cancer. The sample here was CD4+ or CD8+ T cells sorted from blood, taken in a trial of the OX40 agonist ivuxolimab. The CDR3 loop reads CASSPRIGRGDTEAFF. The CDR3 nucleotides read TGTGCCAGCAGCCCACGTATCGGGAGGGGGGACACTGAAGCTTTCTTT.